Listed here is a single T cell receptor (beta chain). Every one of the patients relapsed after autologous stem cell transplantation (brentuximab vedotin exposure was variable). Assay: immunoSEQ multiplex PCR; the TCRdb copy retains only in-frame clones and omits some. Counted here are nearly 55,000 clones, over 70% occurring once; the ten biggest clones make up less than 20%. This entry belongs to a study of PD-1 blockade in classical Hodgkin lymphoma. Study-level information: It was nivolumab at 3 mg/kg, given intravenously every 2 weeks, that patients received.

From germline, CDR1 is GTSNPN and CDR2 SVGIG (reference sequence). The CDR3 contains 13 residues. V was cut by 8 bases and J by 5 bases, with 18 bases left in between. Sample: peripheral blood mononuclear cells (PBMCs), taken at baseline. This receptor was taken from a human donor with classical Hodgkin lymphoma. The rearrangement uses TRBV30 and TRBJ2-5; TRBD1 is a possible D gene (5 bases). CDR3 sequence reads: CAARVGIKETQYF. CDR3 DNA: TGTGCCGCCAGGGTGGGAATCAAGGAGACCCAGTACTTC.